This TCR beta chain appears in the sequencing data of a study of T cell repertoires in cytomegalovirus infection. Study in general: TCR beta signatures that were public indicated CMV infection and matching HLA type.

The CDR3 is 16 residues long. V shed 6 bases and J shed 4 bases, with 21 bases lying between them. Germline V gene data show CDR1 as MNHNS and CDR2 as SASEGT. Study-wide findings and caveats: Summed frequency of public TCR beta families distinguished CMV carriers with the relevant HLA. HLA-C-restricted TCR beta clonotypes specific for CMV led the ex vivo response.

TCRdb re-called the reads through MiXCR, storing one row per CDR3 protein. Among under 250,000 distinct CDR3 sequences listed, roughly 12% were seen once. This clonotype was picked up many times. The antigen remains undetermined. The source is a human donor in good health (CMV status not recorded). Some clones in this sample may be carry-over from other donors' samples. The material sequenced was PBMCs. The chain combines TRBV6-1 with TRBJ1-1; D perhaps matches TRBD1 (6 bases). The CDR3, as DNA: TGTGCCAGCAGCCCAGGGAGTGTGGGGGCTGCCACTGAAGCTTTCTTT. Residues: CASSPGSVGAATEAFF.